A single sample gave rise to the 20 T cell receptor beta chains below, sequenced in a study of identical twins. TCRdb independently ran MiXCR on the 5' RACE reads; one entry per CDR3 protein. The repertoire consists of about 720,000 distinct CDR3 sequences, with 8% to 9% occurring once and the leading ten covering roughly 0.97%. The sample was also reused in another study, on yellow fever vaccine responses in identical twins.

Sequencing was done on a sample of PBMCs. These receptors originate from a woman aged 18-29 years in good health.

This clonotype was counted many times. V and J are TRBV11-3 and TRBJ2-2, with unresolved D. Per the germline V gene, CDR1 is SGHNT and CDR2 is YENEEA. The CDR3 contains 15 residues. The V end was cut by 0 bases, the J end by 0 bases, with 5 bases between. CDR3 sequence (DNA): TGTGCCAGCAGCTTAGAAGGAGCGAACACCGGGGAGCTGTTTTTT. This translates into CASSLEGANTGELFF.

V is TRBV7-8 and J is TRBJ1-5, with D possibly matching TRBD1 (6 bases). The CDR3 sequence is 15 residues long. Germline V gene sequence: CDR1 SGHVS, CDR2 FQNEAQ. With 4 bases removed from V and 3 bases from J, the gap between germline ends came to 13 bases. DNA of the CDR3: TGTGCCAGCAGCTACAGGACAGCACTCAATCAGCCCCAGCATTTT. This sequence encodes CASSYRTALNQPQHF. The full variable domain, rest sourced from reference TRBV7-8 and TRBJ1-5, is GAGVSQSPRYKVAKRGQDVALRCDPISGHVSLFWYQQALGQGPEFLTYFQNEAQLDKSGLPSDRFFAERPEGSVSTLKIQRTQQEDSAVYLCASSYRTALNQPQHFGDGTRLSIL.

There are many counts of this clonotype. The genes are TRBV7-9 and TRBJ2-3; TRBD2 aligns across 12 bases. Per germline, CDR1 SEHNR and CDR2 FQNEAQ (reference sequence). This CDR3 has 17 residues. Trimming removed 5 bases from V and 2 bases from J; junction bases left unmatched: 8. This chain's CDR3 is CASSPTRTSGTTDTQYF. The DNA of the CDR3 is TGTGCCAGCAGCCCTACACGGACTAGCGGGACCACAGATACGCAGTATTTT.

This clonotype was counted at least ten times. DNA of the CDR3: TGCGCCAGCAGCACAGGGCCGGACAATGAGCAGTTCTTC. Translating it yields CASSTGPDNEQFF. The V and J genes are TRBV5-1 and TRBJ2-1; D is possibly TRBD1 (6 bases). The CDR3 is made up of 13 amino acids. Trimming removed 4 bases from V and 5 bases from J, with 10 bases in between. Germline CDR1 reads SGHRS; CDR2 reads YFSETQ.

In its sample, this clonotype was seen a few times. V is TRBV27 and J is TRBJ1-5; TRBD1 might be the D (6 bases). Germline V gene data show CDR1 as MNHEY and CDR2 as SMNVEV (reference sequence). The CDR3 is 14 amino acids. V was clipped by 8 bases and J by 2 bases, with 13 bases between them. The CDR3 spells CASVNRAGNQPQHF. The CDR3 region has the DNA TGTGCCAGCGTTAACAGGGCGGGCAATCAGCCCCAGCATTTT.

This rearrangement joins TRBV6-2 or TRBV6-3 to TRBJ2-7; D not resolved. V lost 6 bases and J lost 3, with 9 bases in between. Germline lookup yields CDR1 MNHEY and CDR2 SVGEGT. There are 12 residues in the CDR3. In nucleotides, the CDR3 is TGTGCCAGCAGCCAGAACCTCTACGAGCAGTACTTC. This codes for CASSQNLYEQYF.

This clonotype turned up a few times. The V gene is TRBV5-6, the J gene TRBJ2-7; the match to TRBD2 covers 7 bases. CDR1 and CDR2 (germline): SGHDT, YYEEEE. V lost 5 bases, J lost 4 bases, and 12 bases stayed unmatched. The length of the CDR3 is 15 residues. The CDR3 nucleotides read TGTGCCAGCAGTGACGCGGAGGGAGGGCGATACGAGCAGTACTTC. This translates into CASSDAEGGRYEQYF. Complete variable domain (other parts from reference TRBV5-6 and TRBJ2-7): DAGVTQSPTHLIKTRGQQVTLRCSPKSGHDTVSWYQQALGQGPQFIFQYYEEEERQRGNFPDRFSGHQFPNYSSELNVNALLLGDSALYLCASSDAEGGRYEQYFGPGTRLTVT.

This clonotype was detected only a few times. This chain links TRBV14 with TRBJ2-1, with D perhaps being TRBD1 or TRBD2 (5 bases each). Germline CDR1 SGHDN, CDR2 FVKESK. V shed 2 bases and J shed 8 bases, with 10 bases lying between them. The CDR3 sequence is 13 residues long. CDR3 nucleotide sequence: TGTGCCAGCAGCCAAAGAGGGGTCCATGAGCAGTTCTTC. Protein: CASSQRGVHEQFF.

The chain joins TRBV14 to TRBJ2-5; TRBD1 might be the D (6 bases). The CDR3 is 15 residues long. V lost 2 bases to trimming and J lost 5 bases, with 15 bases between them. Per germline, CDR1 SGHDN and CDR2 FVKESK. CDR3 sequence reads: CASSQITGMVETQYF. The CDR3 coding sequence is TGTGCCAGCAGCCAAATTACAGGGATGGTCGAGACCCAGTACTTC.

In this sample, this clonotype turned up many times. The chain combines TRBV12-3 or TRBV12-4 with TRBJ2-3; 10 bases align to TRBD2. The CDR3 contains 16 residues. Trimming at V came to 7 bases and at J to 4 bases, leaving 11 bases not matched to a gene. Here the CDR3 reads CASTLISGGRSDTQYF. The CDR3 DNA sequence: TGTGCCAGCACCCTCATTAGCGGGGGGAGATCAGATACGCAGTATTTT.

This clonotype was picked up many times. This chain connects TRBV5-1 to TRBJ2-3; possibly TRBD1 or TRBD2 for D (5 bases each). Germline V lookup: CDR1 SGHRS, CDR2 YFSETQ. The ends were cut back, 4 bases at V and 2 bases at J, with 14 bases in the middle. There are 15 residues in the CDR3. The CDR3 region is CASSPWDHHTDTQYF. In nucleotides, the CDR3 is TGCGCCAGCAGCCCATGGGACCACCACACAGATACGCAGTATTTT. The full variable domain, with the rest looked up from reference TRBV5-1 and TRBJ2-3, is KAGVTQTPRYLIKTRGQQVTLSCSPISGHRSVSWYQQTPGQGLQFLFEYFSETQRNKGNFPGRFSGRQFSNSRSEMNVSTLELGDSALYLCASSPWDHHTDTQYFGPGTRLTVL.

V and J are TRBV11-2 and TRBJ2-1; a possible D gene is TRBD2 (5 bases). The CDR3 sequence is 13 residues long. V gave up 0 bases and J gave up 14 bases, with 14 bases separating them. The germline V gene encodes CDR1 SGHAT and CDR2 FQNNGV. CDR3 coding DNA: TGTGCCAGCAGCTTAGAAGGTGGCGGGTCTGAGTTCTTC. As protein: CASSLEGGGSEFF. The entire variable domain, with the rest obtained from reference TRBV11-2 and TRBJ2-1, is as follows: EAGVAQSPRYKIIEKRQSVAFWCNPISGHATLYWYQQILGQGPKLLIQFQNNGVVDDSQLPKDRFSAERLKGVDSTLKIQPAKLEDSAVYLCASSLEGGGSEFFGPGTRLTVL.

This clonotype appeared many times. CDR3 amino acids: CASSLEGFMVYEQYF. The CDR3 nucleotides are TGTGCCAGCAGCTTAGAGGGCTTTATGGTCTACGAGCAGTACTTC. The V and J genes are TRBV7-9 and TRBJ2-7, with D unclear. The germline V gene encodes CDR1 SEHNR and CDR2 FQNEAQ (reference sequence). V lost 1 base, J lost 3 bases, and 13 bases lay in between. The CDR3 is 15 residues long.

This clonotype was counted a few times. The V gene is TRBV20-1, the J gene TRBJ2-5; D uncertain. CDR1 is DFQATT, CDR2 SNEGSKA, per germline (reference sequence). The V end lost 6 bases, the J end lost 1 base, and 9 bases lay between the germline ends. This CDR3 contains 12 residues. The CDR3 loop is CSAPPVQETQYF. As DNA, the CDR3 is TGCAGTGCCCCCCCTGTCCAAGAGACCCAGTACTTC.

The gene calls are TRBV4-1 and TRBJ2-3, with D possibly being TRBD1 (5 bases). CDR3 size: 16 residues. V gave up 2 bases and J gave up 2 bases, with 14 bases separating them. Germline CDR1 is MGHRA and CDR2 is YSYEKL. In DNA, the CDR3 is TGCGCCAGCAGCCAAAGGGGTTTTCCTAACACAGATACGCAGTATTTT. Translation gives CASSQRGFPNTDTQYF.

This clonotype was seen at least ten times. The rearrangement links TRBV24-1 to TRBJ2-2; 7 bases are shared with TRBD2. Germline assignment: CDR1 KGHDR and CDR2 SFDVKD. The CDR3 consists of 16 residues. V gave up 1 base and J gave up 3 bases; unmatched junction bases: 4. The CDR3 sequence: CATSDLGGGDTGELFF. The CDR3 bases are TGTGCCACCAGTGATTTAGGCGGGGGTGACACCGGGGAGCTGTTTTTT.

The rearrangement uses TRBV27 and TRBJ2-3; possible D gene TRBD2, 6 bases. This CDR3 is 14 amino acids long. V lost 7 bases to trimming and J lost 4 bases, with 15 bases between them. Germline V gene lookup returns CDR1 MNHEY and CDR2 SMNVEV (reference sequence). CDR3 amino acids: CASMFLKRADTQYF. The CDR3 coding sequence is TGTGCCAGCATGTTCTTAAAGCGGGCAGATACGCAGTATTTT.

In this sample, this clonotype turned up a few times. The genes are TRBV6-2 or TRBV6-3 and TRBJ2-3, with 7 nucleotides matching TRBD2. This CDR3 spans 16 amino acids. The trim removed 6 bases at V and 3 bases at J, leaving 12 bases unmatched. Germline V gene sequence: CDR1 MNHEY, CDR2 SVGEGT. The CDR3 is CASRQTSGMATDTQYF. CDR3 DNA sequence: TGTGCCAGCAGACAGACGAGCGGGATGGCTACAGATACGCAGTATTTT.

This clonotype was seen a few times. This chain joins TRBV20-1 and TRBJ2-7, with D possibly being TRBD1 (5 bases). Looked up from germline, CDR1 is DFQATT and CDR2 is SNEGSKA (reference sequence). The length of the CDR3 is 13 residues. Trimming removed 0 bases at V and 6 bases at J, with 12 bases between. The CDR3 protein is CSAREGQVPEQYF. The CDR3 nucleotides are TGCAGTGCTAGAGAAGGACAAGTCCCCGAGCAGTACTTC.

This clonotype was counted ten times or more. The V call is TRBV4-3, the J call TRBJ2-3; TRBD2 agrees at 7 bases. The CDR3 length is 17 residues. Trimming cost V 0 bases and J 2 bases; bases outside gene matches: 8. Germline V gene data show CDR1 as LGHNA and CDR2 as YSLEER. As DNA, the CDR3 is TGCGCCAGCAGCCAAGAAGGTCCTAGCGGATACACAGATACGCAGTATTTT. Translating gives CASSQEGPSGYTDTQYF.